A single sample is the source of the 21 T cell receptor beta chains below, sequenced in a study of T cell clonality in common variable immunodeficiency. Study-level findings and limits: Common variable immunodeficiency TCR beta sequences reportedly had fewer deletions and N-nucleotide insertions.

The data were produced by immunoSEQ multiplex PCR, yet TCRdb's version contains in-frame clones alone and is incomplete. The profile covers approximately 30,000 clones, none occurring a single time. Antigens of these TCRs are unknown. The specimen sequenced was peripheral blood mononuclear cells. Receptors were obtained from a human donor with common variable immunodeficiency.

As concerns this clone: Read data end 3 residues before the CDR3 end; the end is taken from the germline J gene. The genes are TRBV5-6 and TRBJ2-7; D possibly corresponds to TRBD1 (7 bases). Trimming cost V 4 bases and J 3 bases, with 14 bases left between them. Germline V gene lookup returns CDR1 SGHDT and CDR2 YYEEEE. This CDR3 contains 14 residues. The sequenced CDR3 bases are TGTGCCAGCAGCCGCGGGACAGAGATCTACGAG. Its translation is CASSRGTEIYE. The full CDR3 protein is CASSRGTEIYEQYF. The complete variable domain, with remaining parts taken from reference TRBV5-6 and TRBJ2-7, reads DAGVTQSPTHLIKTRGQQVTLRCSPKSGHDTVSWYQQALGQGPQFIFQYYEEEERQRGNFPDRFSGHQFPNYSSELNVNALLLGDSALYLCASSRGTEIYEQYFGPGTRLTVT.

Ten or more counts support this clone. The read ends 3 residues before the CDR3 terminus; that terminus is restored from the germline J gene. The chain is built from TRBV7-6 and TRBJ1-1; D is unresolved. CDR1 SGHVS and CDR2 FNYEAQ come from the germline V gene. V lost 2 bases to trimming and J lost 0 bases, with 16 bases between them. The CDR3 contains 17 residues. The part of the CDR3 DNA that was read is TGTGCCAGCAGCTTATCAGCGAGGCGCGGGGTGAACACTGAA. Encoded protein: CASSLSARRGVNTE. In full, the CDR3 is CASSLSARRGVNTEAFF.

Only a few counts were recorded for this clone. The CDR3 extends 3 residues past the end of the read, so its final part is completed from the germline J gene. The rearrangement joins TRBV19 to TRBJ2-7, with 13 positions matching TRBD2. Germline CDR1 reads LNHDA; CDR2 reads SQIVND (reference sequence). The CDR3 loop spans 15 amino acids. After removal of 6 bases from V and 5 bases from J, the junction contained 7 bases not matched to a gene. The part of the CDR3 DNA that was read is TGTGCCAGTAGCACCGGGACTAGCGGGATTAACGAG. Amino acids: CASSTGTSGINE. The CDR3 in full is CASSTGTSGINEQYF.

This clone was recorded many times. Coverage ceases 3 residues before the CDR3 finishes, and the germline J gene fills in the end. The chain links TRBV19 to TRBJ2-4, with D possibly TRBD1 on 6 matching bases. CDR3 size: 19 residues. From germline, CDR1 is LNHDA and CDR2 SQIVND (reference sequence). V was clipped by 0 bases and J by 1 base, with 19 bases between them. This CDR3 reads CASSIDLHQGSLAKNIQYF. The CDR3 bases that were read are TGTGCCAGTAGTATAGATCTCCACCAGGGGAGCCTGGCCAAAAACATT.

This clone was observed many times. Read coverage stops 3 residues before the CDR3 terminus; the germline J gene supplies the remainder. V is TRBV7-6 and J is TRBJ2-3; 10 bases align to TRBD2. CDR1 is SGHVS and CDR2 is FNYEAQ in the germline V gene. V trimming: 4 bases; J trimming: 2 bases; junction bases outside the gene matches: 9. The CDR3 is made up of 17 amino acids. CDR3 in amino acids: CASSSIPGTSATDTQYF. The DNA read from the CDR3 is TGTGCCAGCAGCTCGATACCCGGGACTAGCGCCACAGATACG.

In the case of this clone: From the germline J gene comes the end of the CDR3, since the read stops 3 residues before it. The chain combines TRBV29-1 with TRBJ2-7; 9 bases align to TRBD1. Germline V lookup: CDR1 SQVTM, CDR2 ANQGSEA. Trimming removed 6 bases from V and 4 bases from J; junction bases left unmatched: 10. The CDR3 contains 14 residues. The chain's CDR3 is CSVPSGQGLYEQYF. CDR3 DNA, as far as it was read: TGCAGCGTCCCTAGCGGACAGGGGCTTTACGAG.

Of note for this clone: The missing CDR3 end, 3 residues past where the read stops, is filled in from the germline J gene. The rearrangement joins TRBV19 to TRBJ2-7, with TRBD1 matching over 7 bases. Germline V CDR1 and CDR2: LNHDA, SQIVND (reference sequence). The V segment lost 1 base and the J segment 3 bases; nucleotides outside the gene matches: 6. The CDR3 length is 15 residues. The CDR3: CASSIAAGGIYEQYF. The sequenced part of the CDR3 DNA is TGTGCCAGTAGTATAGCCGCAGGGGGTATCTACGAG.

This clone was seen more than once but under ten times. An end of the junction differs from the germline gene, which may be a read error. The CDR3 end falls 3 residues outside the read, so it is completed with the germline J gene. The V and J genes are TRBV7-9 and TRBJ1-3; D not resolved. This CDR3 contains 15 residues. Germline CDR1 is SEHNR and CDR2 is FQNEAQ (reference sequence). CDR3 DNA (partial): TGTGCCAGCAGACGAGACACTTACTCTGGAAACGCC. Its protein is CASRRDTYSGNA. The CDR3 in its entirety is CASRRDTYSGNAIYF.

This clone was seen at least ten times. The CDR3 extends 3 residues past the end of the read, so its final part is completed from the germline J gene. The chain couples TRBV20-1 to TRBJ2-6; the match to TRBD2 covers 7 bases. CDR1 DFQATT and CDR2 SNEGSKA come from the germline V gene (reference sequence). This CDR3 comprises 19 residues. V was pared by 3 bases and J by 3 bases, with 17 bases of the junction left unmatched. The CDR3 protein is CSAREYLWAGAGGANVLTF. The sequenced part of the CDR3 DNA is TGCAGTGCTAGGGAATATCTCTGGGCGGGAGCGGGTGGGGCCAACGTC.

In its sample, this clone was seen a few times. The read ends 3 residues before the CDR3 terminus; that terminus is restored from the germline J gene. The chain has TRBV18 and TRBJ1-5, with D possibly TRBD1 on 6 matching bases. CDR3 length: 16 amino acids. Per the germline V gene, CDR1 is KGHSH and CDR2 is LQKENI. Trimming took 5 bases from V and 4 from J, leaving 18 bases between them. CDR3 DNA, as far as it was read: TGTGCCAGCTCAGAATTCGGGACAACTCTTAATCAGCCC. Translating gives CASSEFGTTLNQP. From start to end, the CDR3 is CASSEFGTTLNQPQHF.

This clone appeared a few times. The CDR3 is cut off 3 residues early in the read; its end comes from the germline J gene. This chain connects TRBV5-1 to TRBJ1-2, with a possible D match to TRBD1 (6 bases). Germline V CDR1 and CDR2: SGHRS, YFSETQ. V was clipped by 5 bases and J by 2 bases, with 16 bases between them. The CDR3 covers 15 residues. The DNA read from the CDR3 is TGCGCCAGCAGTTATTCTGGACAGTCCAACTATGGC. It yields the protein CASSYSGQSNYG. In full, the CDR3 is CASSYSGQSNYGYTF.

This clone occurred a few times. The read is 3 residues too short to cover the CDR3 end, so that end is filled in from the germline J gene. This chain links TRBV18 with TRBJ2-3; 9 nucleotides line up with TRBD2. Germline V CDR1 and CDR2: KGHSH, LQKENI. CDR3 length: 22 amino acids. The junction had 23 bases not matched to a gene; V was cut back by 4 bases and J by 0 bases. CDR3 amino acids: CASSRAPRVGLGLATSTDTQYF. Incomplete CDR3 DNA: TGTGCCAGCTCACGCGCTCCCAGAGTAGGGCTCGGACTAGCGACTAGCACAGATACG. Full variable domain (missing parts from reference TRBV18 and TRBJ2-3): NAGVMQNPRHLVRRRGQEARLRCSPMKGHSHVYWYRQLPEEGLKFMVYLQKENIIDESGMPKERFSAEFPKEGPSILRIQQVVRGDSAAYFCASSRAPRVGLGLATSTDTQYFGPGTRLTVL.

There are a few counts of this clone. The DNA ends 3 residues before the CDR3 does, and the rest of the CDR3 is filled in from the germline J gene. This chain links TRBV20-1 with TRBJ1-4; D may be TRBD1 (6 bases). CDR1 is DFQATT, CDR2 SNEGSKA, per germline (reference sequence). Between the trimmed V and J ends, which lost 6 bases and 7 bases, there was a span of 18 bases. CDR3 size: 14 residues. The CDR3 loop is CSARGGDSGEKLFF. Partial CDR3 DNA: TGCAGTGCAAGGGGGGGAGATTCCGGTGAAAAA.

This clone was detected only a few times. With the read ending 3 residues before the CDR3 end, the germline J gene is used to fill in that end. The chain carries TRBV7-8 and TRBJ2-1; D is uncertain. This CDR3 region has 14 residues. The V gene's germline CDR1 is SGHVS and CDR2 FQNEAQ. Between the trimmed V and J ends, which lost 4 bases and 8 bases, there was a span of 15 bases. The chain's CDR3 is CASSWRRRVDEQFF. The CDR3 bases that were read are TGTGCCAGCAGCTGGCGGCGCCGGGTCGATGAG. The whole variable domain, remainder taken from reference TRBV7-8 and TRBJ2-1, is GAGVSQSPRYKVAKRGQDVALRCDPISGHVSLFWYQQALGQGPEFLTYFQNEAQLDKSGLPSDRFFAERPEGSVSTLKIQRTQQEDSAVYLCASSWRRRVDEQFFGPGTRLTVL.

This clone has just a few counts. The read gets to within 3 residues of the CDR3 end, and the germline J gene fills in the rest. V is TRBV5-1 and J is TRBJ1-1, with D hard to call. The V gene lost 1 base and the J gene lost 3 bases, with 7 bases spanning the gap. Germline V gives CDR1 SGHRS, CDR2 YFSETQ. This CDR3 contains 13 residues. Partial CDR3 DNA: TGCGCCAGCAGCTTGCAACAGCACACTGAA. Translated: CASSLQQHTE. The CDR3 as a whole reads CASSLQQHTEAFF. Together with reference TRBV5-1 and TRBJ1-1, the CDR3 gives the full variable domain: KAGVTQTPRYLIKTRGQQVTLSCSPISGHRSVSWYQQTPGQGLQFLFEYFSETQRNKGNFPGRFSGRQFSNSRSEMNVSTLELGDSALYLCASSLQQHTEAFFGQGTRLTVV.

This clone was found many times. The CDR3 loop reads CATISFGDTQYF. Partial CDR3 DNA: TGTGCCACCATTTCGTTCGGAGATACG. The V and J genes are TRBV19 and TRBJ2-3; no clear D gene. The read ends 3 residues early relative to the CDR3; the germline J gene fills the gap. This CDR3 spans 12 amino acids. Deletions cut 10 bases from V and 5 bases from J, with 13 bases between. CDR1 LNHDA and CDR2 SQIVND come from the germline V gene (reference sequence).

The sample holds many counts of this clone. The observed sequence ends 3 residues before the CDR3 terminus, with the missing tail filled in from the germline J gene. This sequence joins TRBV5-1 and TRBJ2-3; 8 bases are shared with TRBD2. The CDR3 contains 16 residues. The ends lost 4 bases at V and 7 bases at J; junction bases unmatched: 14. Germline CDR1 reads SGHRS; CDR2 reads YFSETQ. The DNA read from the CDR3 is TGCGCCAGCAGCACCCCCCGGTACAGCGGGAGTTATACG. Translated: CASSTPRYSGSYT. The entire CDR3 protein reads CASSTPRYSGSYTQYF. Full variable domain (remainder filled in from reference TRBV5-1 and TRBJ2-3): KAGVTQTPRYLIKTRGQQVTLSCSPISGHRSVSWYQQTPGQGLQFLFEYFSETQRNKGNFPGRFSGRQFSNSRSEMNVSTLELGDSALYLCASSTPRYSGSYTQYFGPGTRLTVL.

This clone was observed a handful of times. The sequenced fragment ends 3 residues before the CDR3 boundary, so the rest is inferred from the germline J gene. V is TRBV7-2 and J is TRBJ2-1, with TRBD2 matching 12 bases. This CDR3 has 15 amino acids. Trimming at V came to 5 bases and at J to 3 bases, leaving 2 bases not matched to a gene. Germline V CDR1 and CDR2: SGHTA, FQGNSA. The sequenced CDR3 bases are TGTGCCAGCAGCCCGACTAGCGGGAGCTACAATGAG. Residues: CASSPTSGSYNE. The CDR3 in full is CASSPTSGSYNEQFF.

This clone was observed a few times. The read is 3 residues too short to cover the CDR3 end, so that end is filled in from the germline J gene. This chain joins TRBV20-1 and TRBJ2-1, with 10 bases lining up with TRBD2. The germline V gene encodes CDR1 DFQATT and CDR2 SNEGSKA (reference sequence). Trimming cost V 0 bases and J 5 bases; bases outside gene matches: 4. CDR3 length: 15 amino acids. The CDR3 bases that were read are TGCAGTGCTAGAGAACTAGCGGGACTTCACAATGAG. It is translated as CSARELAGLHNE. The entire CDR3 sequence reads CSARELAGLHNEQFF.

This clone showed up just a few times. The read ends 3 residues shy of where the CDR3 ends; the end is completed using the germline J gene. The rearrangement joins TRBV7-9 to TRBJ2-1, with a possible D match to TRBD2 (6 bases). V shed 5 bases and J shed 8 bases, with 19 bases lying between them. This CDR3 comprises 15 residues. CDR1 is SEHNR and CDR2 is FQNEAQ in the germline V gene (reference sequence). CDR3 residues: CASSKWTTRVDEQFF. The CDR3 DNA, read in part, is TGTGCCAGCAGCAAATGGACTACCCGGGTGGATGAG.

CDR3 DNA, as far as it was read: TGCAGTGCTAGAGATACGGGTGGCCCCATGAACACTGAA. Its translation: CSARDTGGPMNTE. The CDR3 in full is CSARDTGGPMNTEAFF. The chain has TRBV20-1 and TRBJ1-1; D not certain. Coverage ceases 3 residues before the CDR3 finishes, and the germline J gene fills in the end. Trimming left V 0 bases short and J 0 bases short, with 14 bases between. This CDR3 comprises 16 residues. Germline CDR1 DFQATT, CDR2 SNEGSKA (reference sequence).